These 2 T cell receptor beta chains were all obtained from the same sample, sequenced in a study of cytomegalovirus exposure and HLA in healthy donors. PCR primers comprised 60 Vbeta and 13 Jbeta primers. Assay: immunoSEQ multiplex PCR; the TCRdb copy retains only in-frame clones and omits some. This sample carries around 130,000 clones, around 85% of them seen once, and the ten largest clones take under 8.5%. The specimen was PBMCs. All receptors derive from a woman aged 30 to 39 in good health and CMV-seropositive.

The chain recombines TRBV5-6 with TRBJ1-1; tentatively, D is TRBD1 (5 bases). The V end lost 0 bases, the J end lost 3 bases, and 9 bases lay between the germline ends. The germline CDR1 and CDR2 sequences are SGHDT and YYEEEE. This CDR3 contains 14 residues. CDR3 residues: CASSLGGGYTEAFF. CDR3 in DNA: TGTGCCAGCAGCTTGGGGGGGGGTTACACTGAAGCTTTCTTT.

This clone was seen more than once but under ten times. This chain links TRBV5-1 with TRBJ1-1; weak D call: TRBD1 (6 bases). Trimming removed 4 bases from V and 3 bases from J, with 19 bases in between. The CDR3 totals 16 residues. Germline-derived CDR1 and CDR2 are SGHRS and YFSETQ. CDR3 loop: CASSTTSGARDTEAFF. In DNA form, the CDR3 reads TGCGCCAGCAGCACCACTTCAGGGGCGAGGGACACTGAAGCTTTCTTT.